The 15 T cell receptor beta chains presented below share a single source sample, sequenced in a study of cytomegalovirus exposure and HLA in healthy donors (dated by TCRdb to the late 2010s). To prepare the library, the immunoSEQ multiplex PCR assay was applied. The clones in this table, taken by TCRdb from immuneACCESS, are in-frame only. Not every clone is retained; where verified, under half of the shortfall comes from an unresolved V gene, and the cause of the rest is unknown. Within this sample are just under 75,000 clones, with approximately 94% of them counted one time only. The ten largest clonotypes hold 3.2% of the sample. The sequencing input was PBMCs. These receptors came from a woman aged 18-29 years in good health and CMV-seropositive.

This rearrangement joins TRBV29-1 to TRBJ2-4, with TRBD1 as a possible D gene (6 bases). Germline V CDR1 and CDR2: SQVTM, ANQGSEA. CDR3 size: 17 residues. The V end lost 0 bases, the J end lost 0 bases, and 15 bases lay between the germline ends. CDR3 DNA sequence: TGCAGCGTTGAAGATCAGGTGACAGGCCTAGCCAAAAACATTCAGTACTTC. This sequence encodes CSVEDQVTGLAKNIQYF.

Only one count was recorded for this clone. The chain has TRBV7-2 and TRBJ2-1; 7 bases agree with TRBD2. The V segment lost 0 bases and the J segment 8 bases; nucleotides outside the gene matches: 7. Germline assignment: CDR1 SGHTA and CDR2 FQGNSA. There are 15 residues in the CDR3. The CDR3 sequence: CASSLAGGVRDEQFF. CDR3 in DNA: TGTGCCAGCAGCTTAGCGGGGGGGGTTAGGGATGAGCAGTTCTTC. The complete variable domain, with remaining parts taken from reference TRBV7-2 and TRBJ2-1, reads GAGVSQSPSNKVTEKGKDVELRCDPISGHTALYWYRQSLGQGLEFLIYFQGNSAPDKSGLPSDRFSAERTGGSVSTLTIQRTQQEDSAVYLCASSLAGGVRDEQFFGPGTRLTVL.

The chain combines TRBV28 with TRBJ1-3; D is possibly TRBD1 (5 bases). The germline CDR1 and CDR2 sequences are MDHEN and SYDVKM. This CDR3 is 14 amino acids long. V was shortened by 10 bases and J by 3 bases, with 16 bases between the two germline ends. CDR3 loop: CAIKAGGDGNTIYF. CDR3 coding DNA: TGTGCCATCAAGGCGGGGGGTGATGGAAACACCATATATTTT.

The V call is TRBV5-1, the J call TRBJ1-1; 7 bases agree with TRBD1. In germline, CDR1 is SGHRS, CDR2 YFSETQ. This CDR3 comprises 14 residues. The V gene end was trimmed by 3 bases and the J gene end by 1 base; junction bases not matched to a gene: 3. The CDR3 DNA reads as TGCGCCAGCAGCTGGGGACAGAAGAACACTGAAGCTTTCTTT. It translates to CASSWGQKNTEAFF.

The chain joins TRBV6-5 to TRBJ1-1, with unresolved D. V was cut by 5 bases and J by 1 base, with 11 bases left in between. Germline V gene data show CDR1 as MNHEY and CDR2 as SVGAGI. The CDR3 covers 14 residues. This CDR3 is CASSLGPRNTEAFF. CDR3 in DNA: TGTGCCAGCAGTCTAGGTCCCCGGAACACTGAAGCTTTCTTT.

A single count supports this clone. The chain joins TRBV4-1 to TRBJ2-7, with 10 positions matching TRBD2. Germline V lookup: CDR1 MGHRA, CDR2 YSYEKL. This CDR3 has 16 amino acids. J gave up 2 bases and V 4 bases, and 8 bases lay outside the gene matches. CDR3 sequence: CASSPHLAGGPYEQYF. CDR3 coding DNA: TGCGCCAGCAGCCCCCACTTAGCGGGGGGCCCCTACGAGCAGTACTTC.

The chain recombines TRBV5-4 with TRBJ2-2; 7 bases agree with TRBD1. The CDR3 has 17 residues. J gave up 6 bases and V 0 bases, and 11 bases lay outside the gene matches. CDR1 is SGHNT, CDR2 YYREEE, per germline (reference sequence). For the CDR3, the DNA is TGTGCCAGCAGCTTGGGTTTGGCCTCAGGGGGTTCCGGGGAGCTGTTTTTT. Amino acids: CASSLGLASGGSGELFF.

The rearrangement links TRBV5-5 to TRBJ1-4, with 9 positions matching TRBD1. The CDR3 extends over 14 amino acids. Per germline, CDR1 SGHKS and CDR2 YYEKEE (reference sequence). With 0 bases clipped from V and 8 bases from J, the junction kept 2 bases outside the gene matches. For the CDR3, the DNA is TGTGCCAGCAGCTTGGTACAGGGGGCCGAAAAACTGTTTTTT. Amino acids: CASSLVQGAEKLFF.

The chain joins TRBV6-1 to TRBJ1-6; D might be TRBD1 (6 bases). The germline V gene encodes CDR1 MNHNS and CDR2 SASEGT. This CDR3 contains 15 residues. The germline V and J ends were trimmed by 4 bases and 3 bases, with 10 bases remaining between them. CDR3 nucleotides: TGTGCCAGCAGTGTCGCGGACAGCTATAATTCACCCCTCCACTTT. This sequence encodes CASSVADSYNSPLHF.

This CDR3 is CASSELWGGAYNEQFF. As DNA, the CDR3 is TGTGCCAGCAGTGAATTGTGGGGGGGAGCATACAATGAGCAGTTCTTC. The chain employs TRBV25-1 and TRBJ2-1, with 7 bases aligning to TRBD2. Germline values: CDR1 MGHDK, CDR2 SYGVNS. This CDR3 spans 16 amino acids. V lost 1 base to trimming and J lost 4 bases; unmatched junction nucleotides: 7.

This sequence joins TRBV4-2 and TRBJ1-6; 8 bases are a match to TRBD1. Trimming took 0 bases from V and 8 from J; bases not matched to a gene: 3. The CDR3 spans 15 residues. Germline V CDR1 and CDR2: LGHNA, YNFKEQ. The DNA for the CDR3 is TGTGCCAGCAGCCAAGAGGGGACAGGAGATTCACCCCTCCACTTT. Its protein product is CASSQEGTGDSPLHF.

V usage is TRBV29-1 and J usage is TRBJ2-2; D is ambiguous. The CDR3 is 13 residues long. Between the trimmed V and J ends, which lost 1 base and 1 base, there was a span of 4 bases. From germline, CDR1 is SQVTM and CDR2 ANQGSEA. CDR3 region: CSVEGLNTGELFF. CDR3 nucleotides: TGCAGCGTTGAAGGGCTGAACACCGGGGAGCTGTTTTTT.

The sample holds one count of this clone. The chain couples TRBV9 to TRBJ2-5; D might be TRBD2 (6 bases). Germline CDR1 and CDR2: SGDLS and YYNGEE. Trimming took 2 bases from V and 4 from J, leaving 9 bases between them. This CDR3 comprises 13 residues. This CDR3 reads CASSVGSGETQYF. The CDR3 nucleotides read TGTGCCAGCAGCGTTGGTAGCGGAGAGACCCAGTACTTC. The entire variable domain, with the rest obtained from reference TRBV9 and TRBJ2-5, is as follows: DSGVTQTPKHLITATGQRVTLRCSPRSGDLSVYWYQQSLDQGLQFLIQYYNGEERAKGNILERFSAQQFPDLHSELNLSSLELGDSALYFCASSVGSGETQYFGPGTRLLVL.

This clone was counted a single time. The chain has TRBV5-5 and TRBJ2-7, with a weak D call TRBD2 (5 bases). This CDR3 comprises 14 residues. CDR1 is SGHKS and CDR2 is YYEKEE in the germline V gene (reference sequence). V gave up 0 bases and J gave up 1 base, with 8 bases separating them. The CDR3 loop reads CASSLVATSYEQYF. As DNA, the CDR3 is TGTGCCAGCAGCTTGGTAGCGACATCCTACGAGCAGTACTTC.

The chain employs TRBV18 and TRBJ1-2; tentatively, D is TRBD1 (5 bases). The CDR3 runs to 15 residues. The V end lost 3 bases, the J end lost 7 bases, and 18 bases lay between the germline ends. Per the germline V gene, CDR1 is KGHSH and CDR2 is LQKENI. The CDR3 sequence: CASSPPQGRYGGYTF. CDR3 nucleotides: TGTGCCAGCTCACCCCCTCAGGGTCGGTACGGTGGCTACACCTTC.